A selection of T cell receptor beta chains follows, all from one sample in a study of monozygotic twins with cystic fibrosis. The protocol was immunoSEQ multiplex PCR, while the TCRdb copy is restricted to in-frame clones and leaves out a portion. Of roughly 20,000 clones detected, around 97% appear once; the ten largest clones hold 1.9%. Material for sequencing was blood. Every receptor here comes from a young woman with cystic fibrosis. Each CDR3 is given with its conserved first and last residue. The order of the fields is J gene, D gene, V gene, CDR3 protein, CDR3 DNA. A D gene is named only where the DNA matches it firmly.

>TRBJ1-1|.|TRBV2
CASSLDSGSTEAFF
TGTGCCAGCAGCCTTGATTCAGGGAGCACTGAAGCTTTCTTT
>TRBJ1-3|.|TRBV19
CASSEQGGNTIYF
TGTGCCAGTAGCGAACAAGGGGGAAACACCATATATTTT
>TRBJ2-7|.|TRBV11-1
CASSSVQLYEQYF
TGTGCCAGCAGCTCCGTCCAGCTCTACGAGCAGTACTTC
>TRBJ1-2|TRBD1|TRBV4-3
CASSSEAGTEYYGYTF
TGCGCCAGCAGCTCAGAGGCCGGGACAGAATATTATGGCTACACCTTC
>TRBJ2-7|.|TRBV2
CASSGAQGTSYEQYF
TGTGCCAGCAGTGGAGCACAGGGTACCTCCTACGAGCAGTACTTC
>TRBJ2-3|TRBD1|TRBV5-4
CASSYPAGTGRTDTQYF
TGTGCCAGCAGCTACCCAGCCGGGACAGGGCGCACAGATACGCAGTATTTT
>TRBJ2-3|.|TRBV2
CASPWPDTTDTQYF
TGTGCCAGCCCGTGGCCCGATACCACAGATACGCAGTATTTT
>TRBJ1-2|.|TRBV2
CASSELLEGYTF
TGTGCCAGCAGTGAATTGTTAGAAGGCTACACCTTC
>TRBJ1-1|TRBD1|TRBV5-6
CASSWTGGWGAFF
TGTGCCAGCAGCTGGACAGGGGGCTGGGGGGCTTTCTTT
>TRBJ1-5|.|TRBV4-1
CASSQDAGLRDQPQHF
TGCGCCAGCAGCCAAGATGCAGGCCTCAGAGATCAGCCCCAGCATTTT
>TRBJ1-2|.|TRBV11-2
CASRSIMAQNYGYTF
TGTGCCAGCAGATCCATCATGGCCCAGAACTATGGCTACACCTTC
>TRBJ2-3|TRBD2|TRBV11-2
CASSLVTGTSVDTQYF
TGTGCCAGCAGCTTAGTTACCGGGACTAGCGTGGATACGCAGTATTTT
>TRBJ1-2|.|TRBV28
CASGVNYGYTF
TGTGCCAGCGGGGTTAACTATGGCTACACCTTC
>TRBJ1-5|.|TRBV12-5
CASGTGFSGPQHF
TGTGCTAGTGGTACGGGGTTCAGCGGGCCCCAGCATTTT
>TRBJ1-1|TRBD1|TRBV5-1
CASSLTLGRQGAVTEAFF
TGCGCCAGCAGCTTGACCCTGGGACGCCAGGGGGCTGTTACTGAAGCTTTCTTT
>TRBJ2-5|.|TRBV4-1
CASSQDQTEKTQYF
TGCGCCAGCAGCCAAGATCAGACCGAAAAGACCCAGTACTTC
>TRBJ2-3|.|TRBV5-5
CASSLIRGTTTDTQYF
TGTGCCAGCAGCTTGATTAGGGGGACCACCACAGATACGCAGTATTTT